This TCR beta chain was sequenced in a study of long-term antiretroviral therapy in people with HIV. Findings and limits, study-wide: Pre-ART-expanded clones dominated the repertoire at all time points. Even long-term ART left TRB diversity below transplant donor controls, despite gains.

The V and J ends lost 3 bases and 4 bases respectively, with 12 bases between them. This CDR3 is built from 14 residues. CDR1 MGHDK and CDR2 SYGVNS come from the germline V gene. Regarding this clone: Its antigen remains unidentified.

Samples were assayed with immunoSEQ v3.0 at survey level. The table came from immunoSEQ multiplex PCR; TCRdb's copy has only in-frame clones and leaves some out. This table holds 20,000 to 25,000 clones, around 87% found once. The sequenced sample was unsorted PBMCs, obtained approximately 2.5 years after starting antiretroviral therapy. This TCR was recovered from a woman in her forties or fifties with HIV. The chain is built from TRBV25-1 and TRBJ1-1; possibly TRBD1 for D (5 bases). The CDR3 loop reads CASSDTGGVTEAFF. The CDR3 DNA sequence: TGTGCCAGCAGTGATACCGGGGGGGTCACTGAAGCTTTCTTT.